Presented here are 14 T cell receptor beta chains from one specimen sequenced in a study of vaccination and CD4 T cells after COVID-19. The Oncomine TCR Beta short-read assay sequenced DNA from cultured CD4+ T cells. One entry per CDR3 protein results from TCRdb running MiXCR on the PCR reads. The sample comprises 5,000 to 6,000 distinct CDR3 sequences, 39% of which are singletons, and roughly 41% rests with the top ten. Indicated treatment: approximately 10-day PBMC culture with coronavirus spike peptide pools or control peptides (ViraFEST assay). CD4+ T lymphocytes from the unexposed donor were collected before the COVID-19 pandemic (2011-2018). The antigens for these receptors are not known. The sample taken for sequencing was CD4+ T cells from blood, cultured in vitro. All receptors come from a human donor in good health.

The chain carries TRBV20-1 and TRBJ1-1, with a possible D match to TRBD1 (5 bases). The germline gives CDR1 DFQATT, CDR2 SNEGSKA (reference sequence). The V gene lost 7 bases and the J gene lost 1 base, with 13 bases spanning the gap. This CDR3 is 13 amino acids long. The CDR3 reads CSVPGPENTEAFF. Here the CDR3 DNA reads TGCAGTGTCCCGGGACCGGAGAACACTGAAGCTTTCTTT.

CDR3 residues: CAIRGGTNTEAFF. Written as DNA, the CDR3 is TGTGCCATCAGGGGGGGTACGAACACTGAAGCTTTCTTT. V usage is TRBV10-3 and J usage is TRBJ1-1, with D perhaps TRBD1 (5 bases). CDR1 and CDR2 from the germline V gene are ENHRY and SYGVKD. This CDR3 has 13 residues. The V end was cut by 6 bases, the J end by 1 base, with 9 bases between.

This clonotype turned up a few times. The chain joins TRBV7-9 to TRBJ1-1, with 10 bases that match TRBD1. This CDR3 region has 15 residues. J lost 4 bases, V lost 3 bases, and 5 bases had no gene match. Germline V lookup: CDR1 SEHNR, CDR2 FQNEAQ (reference sequence). CDR3: CASSFYRDRGTEAFF. The DNA for the CDR3 is TGTGCCAGCAGCTTTTACCGGGACAGGGGCACTGAAGCTTTCTTT.

The genes are TRBV20-1 and TRBJ2-3; D is undetermined. In germline, CDR1 is DFQATT, CDR2 SNEGSKA (reference sequence). Trimming removed 5 bases from V and 4 bases from J, with 19 bases in between. This CDR3 has 15 amino acids. Written as DNA, the CDR3 is TGCAGTGCTGGGCCCCCTCCATCTGTGTCAGATACGCAGTATTTT. Translating gives CSAGPPPSVSDTQYF.

The rearrangement uses TRBV12-3 or TRBV12-4 and TRBJ2-4; 12 bases agree with TRBD1. The V and J ends lost 6 bases and 9 bases, in that order; junction bases with no gene match: 6. The CDR3 consists of 14 residues. The DNA of the CDR3 is TGTGCCAGCAGCGAGGGACAGGGGGCCGGCATTCAGTACTTC. Its translation: CASSEGQGAGIQYF.

This clonotype was detected only a few times. This rearrangement joins TRBV6-1 to TRBJ2-7, with TRBD2 identical over 10 bases. This CDR3 comprises 15 residues. Germline loops: CDR1 MNHNS, CDR2 SASEGT. Unmatched junction bases numbered 6, after V lost 1 base and J lost 6 bases. The CDR3 loop is CASSEERGGASEQYF. The DNA for the CDR3 is TGTGCCAGCAGTGAAGAGCGGGGGGGTGCCTCCGAGCAGTACTTC.

The chain uses TRBV7-9 and TRBJ2-5, with D hard to call. CDR3 length: 14 amino acids. Between the trimmed V and J ends, which lost 6 bases and 1 base, there was a span of 12 bases. Per germline, CDR1 SEHNR and CDR2 FQNEAQ (reference sequence). The CDR3 region is CASSPEPLQETQYF. In DNA form, the CDR3 reads TGTGCCAGCAGTCCCGAACCTCTCCAAGAGACCCAGTACTTC.

This clonotype is a singleton in its sample. The V call is TRBV9, the J call TRBJ2-3; 11 bases line up with TRBD2. Germline trimming cut 4 bases from V and 2 bases from J; bases unmatched to any gene: 9. The germline gives CDR1 SGDLS, CDR2 YYNGEE. This CDR3 contains 17 residues. CDR3 residues: CASSLGLAGTITDTQYF. The CDR3, as DNA: TGTGCCAGCAGCCTCGGACTAGCGGGCACCATCACAGATACGCAGTATTTT.

The genes are TRBV20-1 and TRBJ1-1; the D is unclear. The CDR3 sequence is 12 residues long. The germline V and J ends were trimmed by 5 bases and 1 base, with 8 bases remaining between them. CDR1 is DFQATT, CDR2 SNEGSKA, per germline (reference sequence). The CDR3 region has the DNA TGCAGTGCTCGACACGGGAACACTGAAGCTTTCTTT. This translates into CSARHGNTEAFF.

The V and J genes are TRBV5-4 and TRBJ2-1; D unclear. This CDR3 is 13 amino acids long. Germline CDR1 is SGHNT and CDR2 is YYREEE (reference sequence). The V end lost 4 bases, the J end lost 0 bases, and 5 bases lay between the germline ends. The CDR3 DNA reads TGTGCCAGCAGCGAGGCCTCCTACAATGAGCAGTTCTTC. Protein sequence: CASSEASYNEQFF.

The chain couples TRBV2 to TRBJ2-3, with TRBD2 matching 9 bases. V shed 2 bases, J shed 5 bases, and the junction held 5 bases outside the gene matches. CDR1 is SNHLY and CDR2 is FYNNEI in the germline V gene. This CDR3 is built from 15 residues. The CDR3 sequence is CASSELAGGGDTQYF. The CDR3 DNA sequence: TGTGCCAGCAGTGAACTGGCGGGGGGGGGAGATACGCAGTATTTT.

Notes on this clonotype: Germline and junction disagree at one end, which may indicate a read error. The rearrangement joins TRBV5-1 to TRBJ2-5; 13 bases are a match to TRBD2. CDR1 is SGHRS, CDR2 YFSETQ, per germline. CDR3 length: 15 amino acids. The CDR3 spells CASSGGTSGEEAQYF. The CDR3 DNA reads as TGCGCCAGCAGCGGAGGGACTAGCGGGGAAGAGGCCCAGTACTTC.

V is TRBV10-3 and J is TRBJ1-4; no clear D. V lost 0 bases and J lost 8, with 7 bases in between. This CDR3 contains 13 residues. Looked up from germline, CDR1 is ENHRY and CDR2 is SYGVKD. The CDR3 reads CAISESGVEKLFF. The CDR3, as DNA: TGTGCCATCAGTGAGTCGGGAGTCGAAAAACTGTTTTTT.

This clonotype was observed a few times. V is TRBV7-9 and J is TRBJ2-5; TRBD2 matches 7 bases. V was clipped by 1 base and J by 5 bases; unmatched bases: 13. The germline CDR1 and CDR2 sequences are SEHNR and FQNEAQ (reference sequence). CDR3 size: 17 residues. In DNA form, the CDR3 reads TGTGCCAGCAGCTTAGTATGGACGGGGGGTGGATCGGAGACCCAGTACTTC. Protein sequence: CASSLVWTGGGSETQYF.